This T cell receptor (beta chain) originates from a study of T cell changes during pregnancy in multiple sclerosis. The table came from immunoSEQ multiplex PCR; TCRdb's copy has only in-frame clones and leaves some out. Of fewer than 65,000 clones in the sample, over 80% were seen once. Trimming pared 4 bases from V and 0 bases from J, leaving 13 bases between. Germline CDR1 SQVTM, CDR2 ANQGSEA. The CDR3 spans 15 residues. This clonotype was obtained from a female donor with multiple sclerosis, enrolled in a pregnancy study. The rearrangement links TRBV29-1 to TRBJ2-4, with D maybe TRBD1 (5 bases). The specimen was CD4+ T cells from peripheral blood mononuclear cells, collected in the first trimester of pregnancy. The CDR3 DNA sequence: TGCAGCGTTGTGGTACAGGCTCTAGCCAAAAACATTCAGTACTTC. Its translation: CSVVVQALAKNIQYF.